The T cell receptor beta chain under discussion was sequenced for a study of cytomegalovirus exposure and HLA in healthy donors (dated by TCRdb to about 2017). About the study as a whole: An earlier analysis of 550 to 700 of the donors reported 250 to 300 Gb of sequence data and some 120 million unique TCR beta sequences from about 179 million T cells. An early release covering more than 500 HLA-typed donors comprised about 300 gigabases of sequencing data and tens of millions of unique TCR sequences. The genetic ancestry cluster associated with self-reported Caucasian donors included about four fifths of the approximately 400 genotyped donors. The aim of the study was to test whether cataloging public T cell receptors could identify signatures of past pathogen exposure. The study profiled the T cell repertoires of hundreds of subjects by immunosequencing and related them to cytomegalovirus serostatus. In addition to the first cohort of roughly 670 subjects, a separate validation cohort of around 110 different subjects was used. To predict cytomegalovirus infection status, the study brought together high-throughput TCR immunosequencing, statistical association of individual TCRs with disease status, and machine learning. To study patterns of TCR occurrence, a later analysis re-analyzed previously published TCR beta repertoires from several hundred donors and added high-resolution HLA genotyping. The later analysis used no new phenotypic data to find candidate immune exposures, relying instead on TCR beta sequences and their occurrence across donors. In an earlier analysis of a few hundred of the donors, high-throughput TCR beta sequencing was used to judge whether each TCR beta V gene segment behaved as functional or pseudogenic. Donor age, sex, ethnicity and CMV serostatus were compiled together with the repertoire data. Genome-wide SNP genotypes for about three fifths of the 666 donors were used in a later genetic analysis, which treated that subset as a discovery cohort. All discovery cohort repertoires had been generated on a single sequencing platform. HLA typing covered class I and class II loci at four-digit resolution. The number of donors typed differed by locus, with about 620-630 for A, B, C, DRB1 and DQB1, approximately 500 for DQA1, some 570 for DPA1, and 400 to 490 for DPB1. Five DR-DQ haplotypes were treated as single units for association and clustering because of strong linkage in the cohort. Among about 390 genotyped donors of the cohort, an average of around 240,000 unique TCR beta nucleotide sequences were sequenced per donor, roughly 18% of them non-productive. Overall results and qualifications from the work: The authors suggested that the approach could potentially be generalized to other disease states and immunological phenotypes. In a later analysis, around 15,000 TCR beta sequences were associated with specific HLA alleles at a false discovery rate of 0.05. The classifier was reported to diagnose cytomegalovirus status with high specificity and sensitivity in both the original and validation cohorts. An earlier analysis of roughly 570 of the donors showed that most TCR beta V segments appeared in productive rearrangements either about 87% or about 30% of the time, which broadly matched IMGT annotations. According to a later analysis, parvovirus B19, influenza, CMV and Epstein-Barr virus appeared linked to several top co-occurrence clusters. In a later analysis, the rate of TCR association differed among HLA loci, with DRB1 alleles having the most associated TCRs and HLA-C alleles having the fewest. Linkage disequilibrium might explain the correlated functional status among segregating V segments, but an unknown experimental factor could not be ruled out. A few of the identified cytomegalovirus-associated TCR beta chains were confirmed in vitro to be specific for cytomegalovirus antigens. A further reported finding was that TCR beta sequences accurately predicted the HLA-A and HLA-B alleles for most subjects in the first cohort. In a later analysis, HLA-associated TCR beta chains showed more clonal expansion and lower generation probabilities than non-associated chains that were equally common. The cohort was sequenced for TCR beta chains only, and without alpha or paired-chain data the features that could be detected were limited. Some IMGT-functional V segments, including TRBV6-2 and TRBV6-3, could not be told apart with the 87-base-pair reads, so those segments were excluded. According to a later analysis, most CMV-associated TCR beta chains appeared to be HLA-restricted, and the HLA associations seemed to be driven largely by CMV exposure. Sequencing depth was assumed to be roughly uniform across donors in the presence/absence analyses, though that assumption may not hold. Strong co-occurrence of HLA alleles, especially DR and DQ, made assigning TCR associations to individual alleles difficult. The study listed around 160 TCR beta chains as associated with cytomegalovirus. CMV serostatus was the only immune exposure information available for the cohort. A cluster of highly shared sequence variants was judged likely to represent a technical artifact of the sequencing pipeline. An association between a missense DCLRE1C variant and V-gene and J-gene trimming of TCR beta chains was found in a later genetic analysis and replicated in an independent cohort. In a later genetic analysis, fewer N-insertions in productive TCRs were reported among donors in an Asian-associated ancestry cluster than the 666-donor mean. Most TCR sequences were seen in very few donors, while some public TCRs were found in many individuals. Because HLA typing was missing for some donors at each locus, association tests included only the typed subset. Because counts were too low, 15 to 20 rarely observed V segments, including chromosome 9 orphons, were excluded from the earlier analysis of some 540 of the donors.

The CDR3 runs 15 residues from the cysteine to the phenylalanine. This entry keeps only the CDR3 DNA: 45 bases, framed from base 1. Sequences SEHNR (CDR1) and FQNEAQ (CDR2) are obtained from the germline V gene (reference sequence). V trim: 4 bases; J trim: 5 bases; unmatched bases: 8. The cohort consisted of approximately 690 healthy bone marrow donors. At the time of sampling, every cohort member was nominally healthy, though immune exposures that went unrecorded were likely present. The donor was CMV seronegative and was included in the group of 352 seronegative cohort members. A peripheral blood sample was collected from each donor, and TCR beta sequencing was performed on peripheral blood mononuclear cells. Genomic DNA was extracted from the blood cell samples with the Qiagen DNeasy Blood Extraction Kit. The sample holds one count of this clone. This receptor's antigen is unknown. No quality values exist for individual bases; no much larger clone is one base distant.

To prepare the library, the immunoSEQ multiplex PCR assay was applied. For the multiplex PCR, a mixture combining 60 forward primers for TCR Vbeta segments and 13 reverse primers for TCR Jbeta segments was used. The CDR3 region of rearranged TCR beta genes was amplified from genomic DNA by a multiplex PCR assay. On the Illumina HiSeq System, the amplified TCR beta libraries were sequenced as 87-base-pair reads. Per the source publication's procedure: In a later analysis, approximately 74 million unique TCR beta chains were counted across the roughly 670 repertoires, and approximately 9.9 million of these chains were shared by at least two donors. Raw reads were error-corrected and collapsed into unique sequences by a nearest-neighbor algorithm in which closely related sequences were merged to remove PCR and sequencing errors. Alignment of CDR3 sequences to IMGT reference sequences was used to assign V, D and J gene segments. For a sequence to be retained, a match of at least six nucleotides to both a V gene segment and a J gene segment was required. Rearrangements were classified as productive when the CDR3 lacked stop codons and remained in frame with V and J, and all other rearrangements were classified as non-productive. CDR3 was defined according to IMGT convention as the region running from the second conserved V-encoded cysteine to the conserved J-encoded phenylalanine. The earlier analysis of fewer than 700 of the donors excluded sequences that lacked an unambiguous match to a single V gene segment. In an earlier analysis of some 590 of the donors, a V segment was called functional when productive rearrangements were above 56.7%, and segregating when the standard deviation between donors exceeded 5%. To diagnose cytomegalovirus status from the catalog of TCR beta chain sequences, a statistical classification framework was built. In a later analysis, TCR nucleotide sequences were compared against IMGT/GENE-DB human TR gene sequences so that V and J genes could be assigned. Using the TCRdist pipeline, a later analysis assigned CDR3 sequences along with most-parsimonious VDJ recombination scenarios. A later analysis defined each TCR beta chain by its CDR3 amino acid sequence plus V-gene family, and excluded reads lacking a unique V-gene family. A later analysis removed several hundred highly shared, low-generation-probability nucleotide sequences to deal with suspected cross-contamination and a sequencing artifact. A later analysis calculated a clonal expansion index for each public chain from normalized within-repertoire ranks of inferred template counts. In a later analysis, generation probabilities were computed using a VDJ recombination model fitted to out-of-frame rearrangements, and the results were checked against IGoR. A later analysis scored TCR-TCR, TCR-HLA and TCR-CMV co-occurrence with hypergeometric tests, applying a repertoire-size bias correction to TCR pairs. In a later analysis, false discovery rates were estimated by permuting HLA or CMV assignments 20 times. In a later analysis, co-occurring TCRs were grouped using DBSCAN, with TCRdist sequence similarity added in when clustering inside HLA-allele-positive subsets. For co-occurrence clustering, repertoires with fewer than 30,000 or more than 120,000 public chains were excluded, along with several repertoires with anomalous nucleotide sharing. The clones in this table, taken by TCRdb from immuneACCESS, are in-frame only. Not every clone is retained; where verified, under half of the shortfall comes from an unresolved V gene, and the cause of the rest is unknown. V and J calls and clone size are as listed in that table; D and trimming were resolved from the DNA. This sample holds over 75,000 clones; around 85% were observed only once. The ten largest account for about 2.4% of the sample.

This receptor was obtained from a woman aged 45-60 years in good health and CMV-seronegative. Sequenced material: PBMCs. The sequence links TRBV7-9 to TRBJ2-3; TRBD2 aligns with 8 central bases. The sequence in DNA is TGTGCCAGCAGCTCGGGACTAGGGGCGCAAGATACGCAGTATTTT. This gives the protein CASSSGLGAQDTQYF.